This entry is about one T cell receptor (beta chain). The antigen is unknown. Germline values: CDR1 SGHTA, CDR2 FQGNSA. This CDR3 has 13 amino acids. The junction had 6 bases not matched to a gene; V was cut back by 9 bases and J by 2 bases. This record comes from a study of cytomegalovirus exposure and HLA in healthy donors. The PCR made use of 60 Vbeta and 13 Jbeta primers. Clones were sequenced by immunoSEQ multiplex PCR, and TCRdb holds only the in-frame ones, with some missing. Here the sample spans a few hundred thousand clones, 65% to 90% being singletons. Findings and caveats of the study: Reports state that TCR beta sequences accurately predicted most subjects' HLA-A and HLA-B alleles. When presence/absence was analysed, sequencing depth was taken to be roughly uniform across donors.

This receptor was obtained from a girl between 5 and 17 years old in good health and CMV-seronegative. Sequenced input: PBMCs. The rearrangement joins TRBV7-2 to TRBJ1-1; 7 bases agree with TRBD1. The CDR3 here is CASATGLNTEAFF. The DNA for the CDR3 is TGTGCCAGTGCGACAGGGCTTAACACTGAAGCTTTCTTT.